The 30 T cell receptor beta chains below come from one sample, sequenced in a study of cytomegalovirus exposure and HLA in healthy donors. The study ran its PCR with 60 Vbeta and 13 Jbeta primers. TCRdb keeps only in-frame clones here, not all; method: immunoSEQ multiplex PCR. The sample consists of around 80,000 clones, around 70% of them appearing once. Material: PBMCs. These receptors were obtained from a man between 35 and 55 years old in good health and CMV-seropositive.

The chain combines TRBV11-2 with TRBJ1-1; weak D call: TRBD1 (5 bases). The V end was cut by 6 bases, the J end by 2 bases, with 13 bases between. CDR3 length: 14 residues. CDR1 SGHAT and CDR2 FQNNGV come from the germline V gene. The CDR3: CASSSGGGNTEAFF. For the CDR3, the DNA is TGTGCCAGCAGTTCCGGGGGGGGAAACACTGAAGCTTTCTTT.

The rearrangement joins TRBV5-1 to TRBJ1-2; D gene uncertain. Germline lookup yields CDR1 SGHRS and CDR2 YFSETQ. Trimming removed 0 bases from V and 4 bases from J, with 13 bases in between. The CDR3 length is 15 residues. As DNA, the CDR3 is TGCGCCAGCAGCTTGGAGTTCGGGGAGGGCTATGGCTACACCTTC. Translating gives CASSLEFGEGYGYTF.

The chain employs TRBV28 and TRBJ1-4; D unclear. Per germline, CDR1 MDHEN and CDR2 SYDVKM. Trimming left V 5 bases short and J 0 bases short, with 13 bases between. The CDR3 has 16 residues. CDR3 sequence: CASSLSRTATNEKLFF. CDR3 DNA sequence: TGTGCCAGCAGTCTATCGAGAACAGCAACTAATGAAAAACTGTTTTTT.

This chain links TRBV7-6 with TRBJ2-1; a weak D match, TRBD2 (6 bases). The CDR3 contains 18 residues. V lost 2 bases, J lost 8 bases, and 25 bases lay in between. The germline V gene encodes CDR1 SGHVS and CDR2 FNYEAQ. The DNA for the CDR3 is TGTGCCAGCAGCTTAAGAGAGCGCGGGACTGTCCCCCGGGATGAGCAGTTCTTC. Protein: CASSLRERGTVPRDEQFF.

This clone was seen only a few times. The chain employs TRBV6-6 and TRBJ2-7; 13 nucleotides align to TRBD2. J was trimmed by 2 bases and V by 6 bases; bases with no gene match: 7. The CDR3 runs 16 residues. Germline V gene data show CDR1 as MNHNY and CDR2 as SVGAGI (reference sequence). In DNA form, the CDR3 reads TGTGCCAGCAGACCCGGGACTAGCGGGGCCCCCTACGAGCAGTACTTC. As protein: CASRPGTSGAPYEQYF.

V gene TRBV28 combines with J gene TRBJ2-1; 10 bases match TRBD1. This CDR3 has 16 amino acids. Trimming at V came to 3 bases and at J to 2 bases, leaving 4 bases not matched to a gene. Germline CDR1 and CDR2: MDHEN and SYDVKM. Here the CDR3 reads CASSFVDRGPYNEQFF. The CDR3 DNA sequence: TGTGCCAGCAGTTTTGTCGACAGGGGGCCCTACAATGAGCAGTTCTTC.

The chain joins TRBV7-8 to TRBJ2-1, with 11 positions matching TRBD2. This CDR3 is 13 amino acids long. The germline V gene encodes CDR1 SGHVS and CDR2 FQNEAQ. The V segment lost 1 base and the J segment 16 bases; nucleotides outside the gene matches: 6. CDR3 in amino acids: CASSLELLAGAFF. In nucleotides, the CDR3 is TGTGCCAGCAGCTTAGAGTTACTAGCGGGAGCATTCTTC.

This chain joins TRBV18 and TRBJ1-5, with D perhaps TRBD1 (5 bases). Germline CDR1 KGHSH, CDR2 LQKENI. This CDR3 spans 15 amino acids. The V end lost 6 bases, the J end lost 4 bases, and 16 bases lay between the germline ends. The CDR3 loop reads CASSDDGARNQPQHF. In DNA, the CDR3 is TGTGCCAGCTCCGATGATGGGGCGCGAAATCAGCCCCAGCATTTT.

Only a few counts were recorded for this clone. This sequence joins TRBV30 and TRBJ2-3, with TRBD1 matching over 8 bases. The length of the CDR3 is 15 residues. CDR1 and CDR2 (germline): GTSNPN, SVGIG (reference sequence). The trim removed 0 bases at V and 1 base at J, leaving 3 bases unmatched. The CDR3 bases are TGTGCCTGGAGTGTTTCGGGACAGGGCACAGATACGCAGTATTTT. It yields the protein CAWSVSGQGTDTQYF.

V gene TRBV30 combines with J gene TRBJ2-3; 10 nucleotides line up with TRBD2. The J segment lost 4 bases and the V segment lost 2 bases, leaving 3 bases of the junction unmatched. Germline CDR1 reads GTSNPN; CDR2 reads SVGIG (reference sequence). The CDR3 has 14 residues. The CDR3 loop is CAWSRSGGADTQYF. Here the CDR3 DNA reads TGTGCCTGGAGTCGGAGCGGGGGGGCAGATACGCAGTATTTT.

The chain links TRBV10-2 to TRBJ2-5, with D possibly matching TRBD2 (5 bases). Per germline, CDR1 WSHSY and CDR2 SAAADI. Trimming shortened V by 2 bases and J by 6 bases, and 7 bases separated the two germline ends. CDR3 length equals 12 residues. Here the CDR3 DNA reads TGCGCCAGCAGTGAGGGGAGACAGACCCAGTACTTC. It encodes CASSEGRQTQYF.

This chain links TRBV30 with TRBJ2-5; TRBD1 might be the D (6 bases). Germline assignment: CDR1 GTSNPN and CDR2 SVGIG (reference sequence). V lost 7 bases and J lost 1, with 16 bases in between. CDR3 length: 14 residues. CDR3 residues: CAYNSDRLQETQYF. The CDR3 nucleotides read TGTGCCTACAATAGCGACAGGCTCCAAGAGACCCAGTACTTC.

This clone has only a few counts. V is TRBV27 and J is TRBJ2-1; 10 bases match TRBD2. Looked up from germline, CDR1 is MNHEY and CDR2 is SMNVEV (reference sequence). Losses at the gene ends were 4 bases for V and 0 bases for J; bases not matched to a gene: 9. This CDR3 is 18 amino acids long. This chain's CDR3 is CASSSSGSPLSSYNEQFF. The CDR3 DNA follows: TGTGCCAGCAGTTCTAGCGGGAGCCCCCTTAGCTCCTACAATGAGCAGTTCTTC.

The chain carries TRBV4-1 and TRBJ1-5; perhaps TRBD1 as D (5 bases). Trimming cost V 0 bases and J 5 bases, with 11 bases left between them. Germline V gene lookup returns CDR1 MGHRA and CDR2 YSYEKL. This CDR3 has 15 residues. The CDR3 here is CASSQDSWGDQPQHF. DNA of the CDR3: TGCGCCAGCAGCCAAGATAGCTGGGGGGATCAGCCCCAGCATTTT.

The chain couples TRBV10-2 to TRBJ2-2; 9 bases agree with TRBD1. This CDR3 has 15 amino acids. The V segment lost 3 bases and the J segment 5 bases; nucleotides outside the gene matches: 4. Germline-derived CDR1 and CDR2 are WSHSY and SAAADI. The CDR3 loop reads CASSERDRVTGELFF. As DNA, the CDR3 is TGCGCCAGCAGTGAACGGGACAGGGTGACCGGGGAGCTGTTTTTT.

The chain uses TRBV7-2 and TRBJ2-1; 8 nucleotides match TRBD2. The CDR3 extends over 15 amino acids. Germline-derived CDR1 and CDR2 are SGHTA and FQGNSA. V dropped 2 bases and J dropped 7; count of bases not matched to a gene: 7. DNA of the CDR3: TGTGCCAGCAGCTTACCGGGGGGGCGAGGGAATGAGCAGTTCTTC. It codes for CASSLPGGRGNEQFF.

The V and J genes are TRBV18 and TRBJ2-7, with 8 bases aligning to TRBD1. V shed 4 bases, J shed 1 base, and the junction held 9 bases outside the gene matches. Per germline, CDR1 KGHSH and CDR2 LQKENI. The CDR3 consists of 16 residues. The CDR3 is CASSLSTGDLSYEQYF. CDR3 bases: TGTGCCAGCTCACTCTCGACAGGGGACCTTTCCTACGAGCAGTACTTC.

This chain links TRBV7-8 with TRBJ1-3; tentative D call: TRBD1 (5 bases). Germline V lookup: CDR1 SGHVS, CDR2 FQNEAQ. There are 16 residues in the CDR3. Trimming pared 5 bases from V and 0 bases from J, leaving 14 bases between. CDR3 region: CASSLGGVRSGNTIYF. The CDR3 nucleotides are TGTGCCAGCAGCCTGGGGGGGGTCCGCTCTGGAAACACCATATATTTT.

This clone has just one count. The rearrangement uses TRBV28 and TRBJ1-4, with no clear D. V gave up 3 bases and J gave up 8 bases, with 13 bases separating them. Germline CDR1 MDHEN, CDR2 SYDVKM. The CDR3 has 14 residues. The CDR3 reads CASSFKGRSEKLFF. In nucleotides, the CDR3 is TGTGCCAGCAGTTTCAAAGGCAGGTCCGAAAAACTGTTTTTT. Combining the CDR3 with reference TRBV28 and TRBJ1-4 gives the whole variable domain DVKVTQSSRYLVKRTGEKVFLECVQDMDHENMFWYRQDPGLGLRLIYFSYDVKMKEKGDIPEGYSVSREKKERFSLILESASTNQTSMYLCASSFKGRSEKLFFGSGTQLSVL.

The chain combines TRBV5-6 with TRBJ1-4, with 9 bases lining up with TRBD1. This CDR3 spans 15 amino acids. CDR1 is SGHDT and CDR2 is YYEEEE in the germline V gene. Trimming took 4 bases from V and 7 from J; bases not matched to a gene: 8. The CDR3 DNA is TGTGCCAGCAGCCTGCCAACAGGGGGCGTTGAAAAACTGTTTTTT. Its translation is CASSLPTGGVEKLFF.

This chain uses TRBV11-3 with TRBJ2-1; weak D call: TRBD1 (5 bases). The CDR3 consists of 13 residues. Germline-derived CDR1 and CDR2 are SGHNT and YENEEA. The ends were cut back, 3 bases at V and 6 bases at J, with 9 bases in the middle. The CDR3 DNA reads as TGTGCCAGCAGCTTGGGTCAGGGCAATGAGCAGTTCTTC. It yields the protein CASSLGQGNEQFF.

V is TRBV5-6 and J is TRBJ2-7; TRBD2 matches 7 bases. Germline CDR1 SGHDT, CDR2 YYEEEE. V shed 3 bases, J shed 3 bases, and the junction held 6 bases outside the gene matches. This CDR3 has 14 residues. The CDR3 protein is CASSYAGAVYEQYF. The CDR3, as DNA: TGTGCCAGCAGCTACGCGGGAGCTGTCTACGAGCAGTACTTC. The whole variable domain, remainder taken from reference TRBV5-6 and TRBJ2-7, is DAGVTQSPTHLIKTRGQQVTLRCSPKSGHDTVSWYQQALGQGPQFIFQYYEEEERQRGNFPDRFSGHQFPNYSSELNVNALLLGDSALYLCASSYAGAVYEQYFGPGTRLTVT.

The chain carries TRBV2 and TRBJ1-4; TRBD1 matches 10 bases. With V trimmed by 4 bases and J by 3 bases, 5 bases remained unmatched. Germline V gene data show CDR1 as SNHLY and CDR2 as FYNNEI. This CDR3 is built from 16 residues. The DNA for the CDR3 is TGTGCCAGCAGTGCATCCGACAGGGGGCCTAATGAAAAACTGTTTTTT. It translates to CASSASDRGPNEKLFF.

CDR3: CAISEPPGLAGGYEQYF. The CDR3 region has the DNA TGTGCCATCAGTGAGCCCCCGGGGTTAGCGGGGGGCTACGAGCAGTACTTC. The rearrangement uses TRBV10-3 and TRBJ2-7; 10 bases match TRBD2. Trimming removed 2 bases from V and 3 bases from J; junction bases left unmatched: 10. Germline V gene data show CDR1 as ENHRY and CDR2 as SYGVKD. This CDR3 spans 17 amino acids.

This chain joins TRBV7-8 and TRBJ1-5; D is ambiguous. CDR3 length: 17 residues. The V and J ends lost 2 bases and 3 bases respectively, with 17 bases between them. Germline CDR1 is SGHVS and CDR2 is FQNEAQ. The CDR3 DNA sequence: TGTGCCAGCAGCTTACGTGAGGGTGCGCTTACCAATCAGCCCCAGCATTTT. It codes for CASSLREGALTNQPQHF.

This clone occurred a few times. CDR3 loop: CASRSDRRRPQHF. The CDR3 DNA follows: TGTGCCAGCAGATCGGACAGGCGAAGGCCCCAGCATTTT. The genes are TRBV6-5 and TRBJ1-5, with 7 bases fitting TRBD1. The length of the CDR3 is 13 residues. With 6 bases clipped from V and 9 bases from J, the junction kept 8 bases outside the gene matches. Germline V gene data show CDR1 as MNHEY and CDR2 as SVGAGI.

In this sample, this clone turned up once. This chain connects TRBV7-7 to TRBJ2-5; TRBD2 matches at 14 bases. The CDR3 loop spans 15 amino acids. The V and J ends lost 1 base and 5 bases, in that order; junction bases with no gene match: 0. The germline CDR1 and CDR2 sequences are SSHAT and FNYEAQ (reference sequence). In DNA form, the CDR3 reads TGTGCCAGCAGCTTAGGACTAGCGGGGGGGGAGACCCAGTACTTC. Its protein is CASSLGLAGGETQYF.

CDR3 loop: CASSLGTGLSGNTIYF. DNA for the CDR3: TGTGCCAGCAGCTTGGGAACAGGGCTATCTGGAAACACCATATATTTT. The chain carries TRBV11-2 and TRBJ1-3, with D possibly being TRBD1 (6 bases). V gave up 3 bases and J gave up 1 base, with 13 bases separating them. Germline CDR1 SGHAT, CDR2 FQNNGV. This CDR3 has 16 amino acids. Looking up the rest from reference TRBV11-2 and TRBJ1-3 gives the full variable domain: EAGVAQSPRYKIIEKRQSVAFWCNPISGHATLYWYQQILGQGPKLLIQFQNNGVVDDSQLPKDRFSAERLKGVDSTLKIQPAKLEDSAVYLCASSLGTGLSGNTIYFGEGSWLTVV.

The rearrangement links TRBV5-5 to TRBJ1-2; TRBD1 aligns across 7 bases. The CDR3 sequence is 15 residues long. Looked up from germline, CDR1 is SGHKS and CDR2 is YYEKEE (reference sequence). With 2 bases clipped from V and 3 bases from J, the junction kept 7 bases outside the gene matches. The CDR3 loop is CASSFLDRLDYGYTF. In nucleotides, the CDR3 is TGTGCCAGCAGCTTCTTGGACAGGCTCGACTATGGCTACACCTTC.

The chain joins TRBV27 to TRBJ2-7; the D is unclear. There are 12 residues in the CDR3. V was clipped by 5 bases and J by 11 bases, with 16 bases between them. The germline V gene has CDR1 MNHEY and CDR2 SMNVEV (reference sequence). DNA for the CDR3: TGTGCCAGCAGTCTCCCAACCGGAGAAAAGTACTTC. The encoded protein is CASSLPTGEKYF.